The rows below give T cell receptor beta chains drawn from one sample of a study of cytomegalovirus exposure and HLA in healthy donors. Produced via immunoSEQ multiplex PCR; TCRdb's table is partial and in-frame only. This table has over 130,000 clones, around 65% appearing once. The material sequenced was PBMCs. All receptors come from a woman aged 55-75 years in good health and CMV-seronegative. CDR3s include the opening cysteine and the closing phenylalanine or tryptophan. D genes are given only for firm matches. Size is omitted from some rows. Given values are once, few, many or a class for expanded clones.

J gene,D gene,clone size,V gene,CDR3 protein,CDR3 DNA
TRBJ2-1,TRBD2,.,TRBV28,CATTTRGSWNEQFF,TGTGCCACCACCACTCGCGGGAGTTGGAATGAGCAGTTCTTC
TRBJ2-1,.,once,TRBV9,CASGPTYNEQFF,TGTGCCAGCGGGCCTACCTACAATGAGCAGTTCTTC
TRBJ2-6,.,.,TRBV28,CASRIEGGEANVLTF,TGTGCCAGCAGAATAGAGGGGGGGGAGGCCAACGTCCTGACTTTC
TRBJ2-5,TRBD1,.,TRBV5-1,CASSLGTGPQETQYF,TGCGCCAGCAGCTTGGGGACAGGCCCCCAAGAGACCCAGTACTTC
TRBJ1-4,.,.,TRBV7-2,CASSLEGPQRDGLFF,TGTGCCAGCAGCTTAGAAGGTCCACAGAGAGATGGGCTGTTTTTT
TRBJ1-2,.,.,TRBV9,CASSRSWTAGYGYTF,TGTGCCAGCAGCCGATCTTGGACAGCGGGGTATGGCTACACCTTC
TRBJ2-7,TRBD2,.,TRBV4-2,CASSQLAGGLGEQYF,TGTGCCAGCAGCCAATTAGCGGGAGGGCTGGGGGAGCAGTACTTC
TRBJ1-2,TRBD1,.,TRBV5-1,CASSSQTGGHGYTF,TGCGCCAGCAGCTCTCAGACAGGGGGCCATGGCTACACCTTC
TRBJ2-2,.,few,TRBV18,CASSPKEEVTGELFF,TGTGCCAGCTCACCGAAGGAGGAGGTGACCGGGGAGCTGTTTTTT
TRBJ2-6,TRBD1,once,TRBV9,CASSPRDRAGANVLTF,TGTGCCAGCAGCCCGAGGGACAGGGCCGGGGCCAACGTCCTGACTTTC
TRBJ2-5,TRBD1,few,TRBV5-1,CASSLGTGAKTQYF,TGCGCCAGCAGCTTGGGGACAGGGGCAAAGACCCAGTACTTC
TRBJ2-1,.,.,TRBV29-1,CSVESSAYNEQFF,TGCAGCGTTGAATCTAGCGCTTACAATGAGCAGTTCTTC
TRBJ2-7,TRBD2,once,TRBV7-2,CASSSALAGGHEQYF,TGTGCCAGCAGCTCAGCCCTAGCGGGAGGCCACGAGCAGTACTTC
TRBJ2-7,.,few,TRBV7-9,CASSPPTLPYEQYF,TGTGCCAGCAGCCCACCGACACTCCCCTACGAGCAGTACTTC
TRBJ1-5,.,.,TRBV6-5,CASSPSPGKGQPQHF,TGTGCCAGCAGCCCCTCTCCAGGGAAAGGTCAGCCCCAGCATTTT
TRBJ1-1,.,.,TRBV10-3,CAIATGQNTEAFF,TGTGCCATTGCTACAGGGCAGAACACTGAAGCTTTCTTT
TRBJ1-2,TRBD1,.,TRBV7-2,CASSLGTGGSYGYTF,TGTGCCAGCAGCTTAGGGACAGGGGGTTCCTATGGCTACACCTTC
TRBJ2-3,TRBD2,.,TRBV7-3,CASSFRTSGSTDTQYF,TGTGCCAGCAGCTTCCGGACTAGCGGGAGCACAGATACGCAGTATTTT
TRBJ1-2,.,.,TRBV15,CATSRDPRGARGYTF,TGTGCCACCAGCAGAGATCCCAGGGGCGCAAGGGGCTACACCTTC
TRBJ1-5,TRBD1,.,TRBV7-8,CASSLVSGQQNQPQHF,TGTGCCAGCAGCTTAGTTTCGGGACAGCAGAATCAGCCCCAGCATTTT
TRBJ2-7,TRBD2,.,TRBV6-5,CATGRDTSSYEQYF,TGTGCCACCGGGAGGGACACCTCCTCCTACGAGCAGTACTTC
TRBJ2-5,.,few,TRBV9,CASSAGLQETQYF,TGTGCCAGCAGCGCCGGACTGCAAGAGACCCAGTACTTC
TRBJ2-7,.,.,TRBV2,CASRETWDGGFYEQYF,TGTGCCAGCAGGGAAACCTGGGACGGGGGATTCTACGAGCAGTACTTC
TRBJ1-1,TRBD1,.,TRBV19,CASSTDRGGTEAFF,TGTGCCAGTAGTACCGACAGGGGAGGGACTGAAGCTTTCTTT
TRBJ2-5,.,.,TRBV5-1,CASSHPSGQETQYF,TGCGCCAGCAGCCACCCCAGCGGACAAGAGACCCAGTACTTC
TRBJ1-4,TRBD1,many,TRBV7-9,CSSSLGTGGRRTNEKLFF,TGTTCCAGCAGCTTAGGGACAGGGGGGCGACGGACTAATGAAAAACTGTTTTTT
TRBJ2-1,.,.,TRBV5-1,CASSSVRTHNEQFF,TGCGCCAGCAGTAGTGTACGTACCCACAATGAGCAGTTCTTC
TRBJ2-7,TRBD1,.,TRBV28,CASSTGQGRPEQYF,TGTGCCAGCAGTACGGGACAGGGAAGGCCCGAGCAGTACTTC
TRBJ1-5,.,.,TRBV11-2,CASSYTPDQPQHF,TGTGCCAGCAGCTACACCCCCGATCAGCCCCAGCATTTT
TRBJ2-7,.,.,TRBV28,CASSLAGSSEQYF,TGTGCCAGCAGTTTAGCGGGAAGTTCCGAGCAGTACTTC
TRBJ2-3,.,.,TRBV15,CATSTDKFTYTDTQYF,TGTGCCACCAGCACCGACAAGTTCACCTACACAGATACGCAGTATTTT
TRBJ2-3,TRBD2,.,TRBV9,CASSVGPSGRSSTDTQYF,TGTGCCAGCAGCGTAGGGCCTAGCGGGAGGTCTAGCACAGATACGCAGTATTTT
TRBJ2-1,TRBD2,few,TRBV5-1,CASSLRTSGGAVYNEQFF,TGCGCCAGCAGCTTGAGGACTAGCGGGGGGGCTGTCTACAATGAGCAGTTCTTC
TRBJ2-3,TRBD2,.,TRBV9,CASSRTGGTIRPDTQYF,TGTGCCAGCAGCCGAACTGGGGGGACTATCAGGCCGGATACGCAGTATTTT
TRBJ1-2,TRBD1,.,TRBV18,CASSPVTGSQGYGYTF,TGTGCCAGCTCACCAGTGACAGGGTCCCAGGGCTATGGCTACACCTTC
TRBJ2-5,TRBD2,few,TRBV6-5,CASSYSTSGTQYF,TGTGCCAGCAGTTACTCGACTAGCGGGACCCAGTACTTC
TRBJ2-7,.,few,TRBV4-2,CASSHGGPYEQYF,TGTGCCAGCAGCCACGGGGGTCCCTACGAGCAGTACTTC
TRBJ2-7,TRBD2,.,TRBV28,CASSLTRMGLAGAFF,TGTGCCAGCAGCTTAACCCGGATGGGACTAGCGGGAGCCTTCTTC
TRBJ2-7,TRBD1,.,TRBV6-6,CAIGTGGHEQYF,TGTGCCATCGGGACAGGGGGCCACGAGCAGTACTTC
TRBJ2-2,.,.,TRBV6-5,CASSYLGATGELFF,TGTGCCAGCAGTTACCTCGGTGCCACCGGGGAGCTGTTTTTT
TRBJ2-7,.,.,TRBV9,CASSSPTRGGSRDSPSNEQYF,TGTGCCAGCAGCTCCCCCACGCGTGGGGGGTCCCGGGACTCTCCGAGTAACGAGCAGTACTTC
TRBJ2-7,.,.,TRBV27,CASSRGYGEQYF,TGTGCCAGCAGTCGGGGATACGGCGAGCAGTACTTC
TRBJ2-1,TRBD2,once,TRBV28,CASTPTSGFYNEQFF,TGTGCCAGCACCCCCACTAGCGGGTTTTACAATGAGCAGTTCTTC
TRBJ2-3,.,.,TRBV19,CASSSPGGPSTDTQYF,TGTGCCAGTAGTAGCCCCGGGGGGCCTAGCACAGATACGCAGTATTTT
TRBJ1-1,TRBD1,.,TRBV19,CASSERQGRGRTEAFF,TGTGCCAGTAGTGAACGACAGGGGAGGGGAAGGACTGAAGCTTTCTTT
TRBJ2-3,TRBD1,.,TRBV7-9,CASSSAGGAEDTQYF,TGTGCCAGCAGCTCCGCAGGGGGCGCAGAAGATACGCAGTATTTT
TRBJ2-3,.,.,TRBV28,CATQGLGKEAVRTQYF,TGTGCCACCCAAGGGCTCGGTAAGGAGGCCGTAAGGACGCAGTATTTT
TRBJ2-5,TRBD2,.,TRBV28,CASLPGGGRDQETQYF,TGTGCCAGTTTACCCGGCGGCGGGAGGGACCAAGAGACCCAGTACTTC
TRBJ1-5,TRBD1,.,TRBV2,CASSPGQGYQPQHF,TGTGCCAGCAGTCCTGGACAGGGGTATCAGCCCCAGCATTTT